These T cell receptor beta chains were read from a single sample in a study of cytomegalovirus exposure and HLA in healthy donors. Sequenced by immunoSEQ multiplex PCR; TCRdb stores in-frame clones only, minus some. The table lists some 130,000 clones, about 80% of them singletons. The material sequenced was PBMCs. These receptors originate from a boy between 2 and 10 years old in good health and CMV-seronegative. Both conserved end residues are part of each CDR3. A D gene is named only where the DNA matches it firmly. The size of a clone is reported for some rows only, either as once, few or many, or as a class for expanded clones.

d_call	v_call	clone_size	j_call	cdr3_aa	cdr3_nt
-	TRBV18	-	TRBJ2-7	CASSPQFQEGGEQYF	TGTGCCAGCTCACCACAATTTCAAGAGGGGGGGGAGCAGTACTTC
-	TRBV9	-	TRBJ2-1	CASSVGVTEDNEQFF	TGTGCCAGCAGCGTAGGGGTGACAGAGGACAATGAGCAGTTCTTC
-	TRBV7-9	-	TRBJ1-5	CSSSLVRGGSGTNQPQHF	TGTTCCAGCAGCTTAGTACGGGGGGGATCGGGGACTAATCAGCCCCAGCATTTT
-	TRBV7-9	-	TRBJ1-2	CASSSLRDKAGGYTF	TGTGCCAGCAGCTCCCTACGGGACAAAGCCGGGGGCTACACCTTC
-	TRBV29-1	-	TRBJ1-2	CSVSGGYGYGYTF	TGCAGCGTTTCAGGAGGGTACGGGTATGGCTACACCTTC
TRBD2	TRBV10-3	-	TRBJ2-1	CAISEGTSGFSYNEQFF	TGTGCCATCAGTGAGGGGACTAGCGGATTCTCCTACAATGAGCAGTTCTTC
-	TRBV2	once	TRBJ2-2	CASSETGSTLNTGELFF	TGTGCCAGCAGTGAGACGGGATCCACACTCAACACCGGGGAGCTGTTTTTT
-	TRBV30	-	TRBJ1-4	CAWGLQGQEKLFF	TGTGCCTGGGGCCTACAAGGACAAGAAAAACTGTTTTTT
-	TRBV7-9	-	TRBJ2-2	CASSPQGIVSAGELFF	TGTGCCAGCAGCCCACAGGGAATAGTGTCGGCCGGGGAGCTGTTTTTT
TRBD2	TRBV4-1	-	TRBJ2-3	CASSQPRFSGGPHTDTQYF	TGCGCCAGCAGCCAACCTCGATTTAGCGGGGGGCCCCACACAGATACGCAGTATTTT
TRBD1	TRBV29-1	-	TRBJ1-2	CSVGGTGEKELGYGYTF	TGCAGCGTCGGAGGGACAGGCGAAAAGGAATTAGGCTATGGCTACACCTTC